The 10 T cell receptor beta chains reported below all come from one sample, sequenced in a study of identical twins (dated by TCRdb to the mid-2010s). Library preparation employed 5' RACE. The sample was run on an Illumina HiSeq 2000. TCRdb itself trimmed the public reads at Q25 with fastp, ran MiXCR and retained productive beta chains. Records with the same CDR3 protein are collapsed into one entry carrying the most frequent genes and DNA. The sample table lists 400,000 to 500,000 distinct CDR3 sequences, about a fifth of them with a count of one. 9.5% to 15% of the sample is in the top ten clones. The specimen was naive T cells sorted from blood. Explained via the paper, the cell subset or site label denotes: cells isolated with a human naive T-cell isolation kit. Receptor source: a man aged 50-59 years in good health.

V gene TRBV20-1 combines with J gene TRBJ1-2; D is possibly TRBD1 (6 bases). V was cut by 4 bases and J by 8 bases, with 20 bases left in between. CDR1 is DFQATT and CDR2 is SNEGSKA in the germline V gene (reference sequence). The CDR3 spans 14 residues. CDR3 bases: TGCAGTGCTAAAACAGGGAAGACGCTGTGGGGCTACACCTTC. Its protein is CSAKTGKTLWGYTF.

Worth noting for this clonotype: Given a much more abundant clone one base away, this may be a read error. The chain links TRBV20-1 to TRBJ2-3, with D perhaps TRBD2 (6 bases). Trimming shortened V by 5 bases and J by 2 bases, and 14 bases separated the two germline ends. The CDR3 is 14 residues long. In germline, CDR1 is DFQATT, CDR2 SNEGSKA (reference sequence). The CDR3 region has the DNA TGCAGTGCTCCCAGTAGCGGAAACACAGATACGCAGTATTTT. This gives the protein CSAPSSGNTDTQYF.

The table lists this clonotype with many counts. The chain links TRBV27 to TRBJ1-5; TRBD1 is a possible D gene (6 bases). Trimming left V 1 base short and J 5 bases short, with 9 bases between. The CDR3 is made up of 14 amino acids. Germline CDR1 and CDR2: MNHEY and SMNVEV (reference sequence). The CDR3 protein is CASSLYQGYQPQHF. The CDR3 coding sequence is TGTGCCAGCAGTTTATATCAGGGGTATCAGCCCCAGCATTTT.

The CDR3 sequence is CASSLFGRGGTQYF. CDR3 nucleotides: TGCGCCAGCAGCTTGTTCGGGAGAGGGGGGACGCAGTATTTT. The chain uses TRBV5-1 and TRBJ2-3; D might be TRBD1 or TRBD2, each matching 6 bases. This CDR3 spans 14 amino acids. Deletions cut 1 base from V and 9 bases from J, with 15 bases between. Germline V gives CDR1 SGHRS, CDR2 YFSETQ.

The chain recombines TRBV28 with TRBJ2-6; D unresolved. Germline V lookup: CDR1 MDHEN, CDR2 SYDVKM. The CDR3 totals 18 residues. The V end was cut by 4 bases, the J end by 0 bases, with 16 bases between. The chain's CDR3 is CASSSPWPVFSGANVLTF. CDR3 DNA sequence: TGTGCCAGCAGTTCTCCCTGGCCGGTCTTCTCTGGGGCCAACGTCCTGACTTTC. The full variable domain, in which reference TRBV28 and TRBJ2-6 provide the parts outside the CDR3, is DVKVTQSSRYLVKRTGEKVFLECVQDMDHENMFWYRQDPGLGLRLIYFSYDVKMKEKGDIPEGYSVSREKKERFSLILESASTNQTSMYLCASSSPWPVFSGANVLTFGAGSRLTVL.

As DNA, the CDR3 is TGTGCCAGCAGTTACTGGGGGCAACCTTCTAGGGACCGCGACTTGTGGGAGCAGTTCTTC. As protein: CASSYWGQPSRDRDLWEQFF. The chain combines TRBV6-2 or TRBV6-3 with TRBJ2-1, with D perhaps matching TRBD1 (6 bases). This CDR3 is built from 20 residues. Germline V gives CDR1 MNHEY, CDR2 SVGEGT. Trimming took off 1 base at V and 10 bases at J, with 32 bases between the two ends.

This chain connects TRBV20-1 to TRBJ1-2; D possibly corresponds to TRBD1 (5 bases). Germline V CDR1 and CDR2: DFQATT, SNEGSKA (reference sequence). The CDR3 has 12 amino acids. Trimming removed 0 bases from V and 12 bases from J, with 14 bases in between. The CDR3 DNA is TGCAGTGCTAGAGATTTCGGGGGGAGGCACACCTTC. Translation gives CSARDFGGRHTF.

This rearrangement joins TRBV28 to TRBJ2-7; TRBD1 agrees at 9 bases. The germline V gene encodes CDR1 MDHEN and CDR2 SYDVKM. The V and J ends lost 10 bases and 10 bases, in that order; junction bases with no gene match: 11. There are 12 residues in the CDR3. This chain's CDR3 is CATRTGGAPQYF. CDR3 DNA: TGTGCCACAAGAACAGGGGGCGCCCCCCAGTACTTC.

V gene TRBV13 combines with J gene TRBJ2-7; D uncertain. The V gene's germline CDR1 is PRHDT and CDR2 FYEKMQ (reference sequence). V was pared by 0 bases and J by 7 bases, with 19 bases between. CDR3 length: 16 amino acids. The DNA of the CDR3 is TGTGCCAGCAGCTTAGGAGGCGTGTCCAACAACTATGAGCAGTACTTC. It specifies CASSLGGVSNNYEQYF.

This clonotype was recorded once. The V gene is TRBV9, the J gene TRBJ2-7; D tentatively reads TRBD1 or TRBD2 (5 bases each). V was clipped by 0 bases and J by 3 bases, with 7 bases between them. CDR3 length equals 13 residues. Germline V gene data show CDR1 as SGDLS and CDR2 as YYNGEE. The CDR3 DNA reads TGTGCCAGCAGCGTAGGGGACGTCTACGAGCAGTACTTC. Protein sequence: CASSVGDVYEQYF.